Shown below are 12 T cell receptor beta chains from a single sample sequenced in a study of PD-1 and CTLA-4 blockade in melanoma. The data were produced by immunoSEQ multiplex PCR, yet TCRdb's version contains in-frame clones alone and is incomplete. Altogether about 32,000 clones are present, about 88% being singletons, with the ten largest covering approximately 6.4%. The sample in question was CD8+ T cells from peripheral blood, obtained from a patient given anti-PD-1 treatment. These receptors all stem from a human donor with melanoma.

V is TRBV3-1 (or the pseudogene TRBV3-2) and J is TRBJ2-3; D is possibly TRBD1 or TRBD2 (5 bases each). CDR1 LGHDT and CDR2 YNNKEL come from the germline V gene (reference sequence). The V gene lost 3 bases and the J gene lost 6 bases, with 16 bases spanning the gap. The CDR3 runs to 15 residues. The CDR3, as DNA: TGTGCCAGCAGCCATTTCGAGGGGCCTCGGGATACGCAGTATTTT. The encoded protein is CASSHFEGPRDTQYF.

The CDR3 region has the DNA TGTGCCAGCGGGGGCGGCGCTGAAGCTTTCTTT. Its protein product is CASGGGAEAFF. The rearrangement joins TRBV2 to TRBJ1-1; TRBD1 might be the D (6 bases). V lost 8 bases, J lost 6 bases, and 10 bases lay in between. Germline assignment: CDR1 SNHLY and CDR2 FYNNEI. This CDR3 has 11 residues.

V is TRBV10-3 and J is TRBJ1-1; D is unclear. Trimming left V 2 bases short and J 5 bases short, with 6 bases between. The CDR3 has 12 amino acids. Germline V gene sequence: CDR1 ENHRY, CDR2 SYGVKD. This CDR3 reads CAISERRTEAFF. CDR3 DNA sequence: TGTGCCATCAGTGAGAGGAGGACTGAAGCTTTCTTT.

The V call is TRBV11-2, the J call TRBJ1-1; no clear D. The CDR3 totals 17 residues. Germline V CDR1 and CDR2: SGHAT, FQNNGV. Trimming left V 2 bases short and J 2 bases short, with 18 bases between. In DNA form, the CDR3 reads TGTGCCAGCAGCTTATTGGGTAAAATTCGGGAAAACACTGAAGCTTTCTTT. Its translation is CASSLLGKIRENTEAFF. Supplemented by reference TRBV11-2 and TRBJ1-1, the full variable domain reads EAGVAQSPRYKIIEKRQSVAFWCNPISGHATLYWYQQILGQGPKLLIQFQNNGVVDDSQLPKDRFSAERLKGVDSTLKIQPAKLEDSAVYLCASSLLGKIRENTEAFFGQGTRLTVV.

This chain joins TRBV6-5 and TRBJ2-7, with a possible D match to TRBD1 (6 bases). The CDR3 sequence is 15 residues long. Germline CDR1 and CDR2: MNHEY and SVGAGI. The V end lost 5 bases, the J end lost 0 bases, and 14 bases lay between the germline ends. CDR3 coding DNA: TGTGCCAGCAGTCCTTGGGACACCGACTCCTACGAGCAGTACTTC. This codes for CASSPWDTDSYEQYF.

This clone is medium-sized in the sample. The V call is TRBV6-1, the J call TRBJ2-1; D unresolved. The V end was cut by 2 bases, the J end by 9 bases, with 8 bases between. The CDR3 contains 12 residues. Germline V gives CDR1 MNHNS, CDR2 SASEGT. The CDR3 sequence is CASSERSFEQFF. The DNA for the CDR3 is TGTGCCAGCAGTGAACGGAGTTTTGAGCAGTTCTTC.

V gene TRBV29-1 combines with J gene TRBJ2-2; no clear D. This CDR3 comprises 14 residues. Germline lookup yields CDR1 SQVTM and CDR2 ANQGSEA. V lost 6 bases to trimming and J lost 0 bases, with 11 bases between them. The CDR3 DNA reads TGCAGCGTGGCCCCTCGAGCGAACACCGGGGAGCTGTTTTTT. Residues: CSVAPRANTGELFF.

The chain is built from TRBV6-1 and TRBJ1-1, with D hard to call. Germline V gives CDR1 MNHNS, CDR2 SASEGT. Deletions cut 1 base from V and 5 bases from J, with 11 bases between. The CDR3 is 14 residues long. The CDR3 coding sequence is TGTGCCAGCAGTGAAGTCCCGAGTCGGACTGAAGCTTTCTTT. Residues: CASSEVPSRTEAFF.

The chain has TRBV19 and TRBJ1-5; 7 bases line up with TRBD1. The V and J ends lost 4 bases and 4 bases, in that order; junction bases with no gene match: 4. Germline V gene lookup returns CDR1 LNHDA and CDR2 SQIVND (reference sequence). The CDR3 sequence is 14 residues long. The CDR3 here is CASSTGTDNQPQHF. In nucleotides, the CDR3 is TGTGCCAGTAGTACCGGGACAGATAATCAGCCCCAGCATTTT.

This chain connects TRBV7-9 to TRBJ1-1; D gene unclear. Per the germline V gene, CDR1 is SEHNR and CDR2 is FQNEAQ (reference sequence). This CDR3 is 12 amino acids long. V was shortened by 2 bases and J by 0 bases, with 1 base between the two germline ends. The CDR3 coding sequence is TGTGCCAGCAGCTTACTGAACACTGAAGCTTTCTTT. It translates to CASSLLNTEAFF. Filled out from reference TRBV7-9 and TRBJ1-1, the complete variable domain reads DTGVSQNPRHKITKRGQNVTFRCDPISEHNRLYWYRQTLGQGPEFLTYFQNEAQLEKSRLLSDRFSAERPKGSFSTLEIQRTEQGDSAMYLCASSLLNTEAFFGQGTRLTVV.

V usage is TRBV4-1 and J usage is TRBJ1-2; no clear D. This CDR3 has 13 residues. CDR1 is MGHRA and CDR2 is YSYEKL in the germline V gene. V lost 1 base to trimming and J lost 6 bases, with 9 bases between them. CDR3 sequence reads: CASSQVGGNGYTF. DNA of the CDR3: TGCGCCAGCAGCCAAGTGGGAGGGAATGGCTACACCTTC.

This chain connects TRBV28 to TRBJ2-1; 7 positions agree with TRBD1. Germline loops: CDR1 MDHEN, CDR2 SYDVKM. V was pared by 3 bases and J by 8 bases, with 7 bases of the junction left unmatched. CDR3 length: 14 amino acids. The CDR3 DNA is TGTGCCAGCAGTTTCGGTCTACAGGGGTATGAGCAGTTCTTC. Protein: CASSFGLQGYEQFF.